Listed here is a single T cell receptor (beta chain). What it binds is not known. This CDR3 is 16 amino acids long. Germline V gene data show CDR1 as LGHDT and CDR2 as YNNKEL (reference sequence). Via 5' RACE with UMI labels, TRB cDNA libraries were prepared. TCRdb re-called the 5' RACE reads, yielding one record per CDR3 amino acid sequence without DNA. The table for this sample gives some 140,000 distinct CDR3 sequences. The sample is drawn from a study of CXCR3-negative and CXCR3-positive naive CD8 T cells. At the level of the study: Cumulative TRB read yield was some 150 million, averaging about 1.5 +/- 0.3 million per library.

Whole-study findings and limits: Relative to CXCR3-negative naive cells, CXCR3-positive naive cells had more hydrophobic TRB CDR3s.

This chain links TRBV3-1 with TRBJ2-1; the TRBD2 assignment by TCRdb is unverifiable without DNA. The sequenced sample consisted of naive CXCR3+ CD8+ T cells from blood. Subset defined: CD45RO-CCR7+CD27+CD95- naive CD8+ T cells expressing CXCR3 (TNR3+). The receptor was isolated from a human donor in good health. Some clones in this sample may be carry-over from other donors' samples. CDR3 sequence: CASSQDATSAHNEQFF.